Listed below are T cell receptor beta chains from one sample, sequenced in a study of OX40 agonist ivuxolimab in advanced cancers. The assay was immunoSEQ multiplex PCR, and TCRdb's table has in-frame clones only and misses some. The profile shows roughly 120,000 clones, about nine tenths of them singletons. This sample comprised CD4+ or CD8+ T cells sorted from blood, obtained in a trial of the OX40 agonist ivuxolimab. The receptors come from an adult with an advanced solid tumor such as melanoma, head and neck, liver or kidney cancer. The CDR3 runs from the conserved cysteine through the conserved F or W. Fields, in order: J gene, D gene, CDR3 length, clone size, V gene, CDR3 protein, CDR3 DNA. D genes are given only for firm matches. A clone size is listed for some rows: how often the clone was seen (once, few, many), or a class if it is expanded.

TRBJ2-7 TRBD1 15 once TRBV7-9 CASSFRTGGSYEQYF TGTGCCAGCAGCTTCCGGACAGGGGGCTCTTACGAGCAGTACTTC
TRBJ1-3 TRBD1 19 few TRBV4-3 CASSQDPWDRSDSGNTIYF TGCGCCAGCAGCCAAGATCCGTGGGACAGATCCGACTCTGGAAACACCATATATTTT
TRBJ2-7 TRBD1 17 - TRBV7-2 CASSLESGTGGSYEQYF TGTGCCAGCAGCTTAGAATCGGGGACAGGAGGCTCCTACGAGCAGTACTTC
TRBJ1-5 - 14 - TRBV2 CASSLTRGNQPQHF TGTGCCAGCAGTCTTACCAGGGGTAATCAGCCCCAGCATTTT
TRBJ2-1 - 14 - TRBV30 CAWRSEGSYNEQFF TGTGCCTGGAGATCTGAGGGATCCTACAATGAGCAGTTCTTC
TRBJ2-3 - 16 - TRBV9 CASSVGGAPGTDTQYF TGTGCCAGCAGCGTGGGGGGAGCTCCGGGCACAGATACGCAGTATTTT
TRBJ1-1 - 16 - TRBV7-9 CASSWGGSSGGTEAFF TGTGCCAGCAGCTGGGGGGGGAGCTCCGGTGGCACTGAAGCTTTCTTT
TRBJ2-5 TRBD1 20 - TRBV18 CASSRLPGTGGGGGVQTQYF TGTGCCAGCTCACGCCTGCCAGGGACAGGGGGCGGCGGAGGAGTTCAGACCCAGTACTTC
TRBJ2-2 TRBD1 14 - TRBV6-6 CASKGQSNTGELFF TGTGCCAGCAAGGGACAGAGCAACACCGGGGAGCTGTTTTTT
TRBJ1-1 TRBD1 14 - TRBV7-8 CASSLNRGGTEAFF TGTGCCAGCAGCTTAAACAGGGGTGGGACTGAAGCTTTCTTT
TRBJ2-2 - 16 - TRBV7-3 CASSLQPATNTGELFF TGTGCCAGCAGCTTACAGCCGGCAACTAACACCGGGGAGCTGTTTTTT
TRBJ1-5 - 14 - TRBV19 CASSIVGGGQPQHF TGTGCCAGTAGTATAGTAGGGGGAGGTCAGCCCCAGCATTTT
TRBJ2-7 TRBD1 15 - TRBV10-3 CAISGQGTAAYEQYF TGTGCCATCAGTGGCCAGGGGACAGCTGCCTACGAGCAGTACTTC
TRBJ2-5 - 14 - TRBV4-3 CASSQAEGRETQYF TGCGCCAGCAGCCAAGCTGAGGGGCGAGAGACCCAGTACTTC
TRBJ2-7 - 13 - TRBV28 CASSLERAYEQYF TGTGCCAGCAGTTTGGAAAGGGCCTACGAGCAGTACTTC
TRBJ2-3 - 13 - TRBV6-5 CASSRRDLNTQYF TGTGCCAGCAGTCGCCGGGACCTAAATACGCAGTATTTT
TRBJ2-7 - 15 - TRBV2 CASSEKKLAIYEQYF TGTGCCAGCAGTGAAAAAAAGCTGGCAATCTACGAGCAGTACTTC
TRBJ1-5 - 13 - TRBV4-1 CASSSVGNQPQHF TGCGCCAGCAGCTCAGTAGGCAATCAGCCCCAGCATTTT
TRBJ2-1 - 11 - TRBV7-6 CASRNYNEQFF TGTGCCAGCCGAAACTACAATGAGCAGTTCTTC
TRBJ1-5 - 12 few TRBV28 CASSFSGQPQHF TGTGCCAGCAGTTTTTCCGGTCAGCCCCAGCATTTT
TRBJ1-4 - 16 - TRBV5-1 CASSSGGTATNEKLFF TGCGCCAGCAGCTCTGGCGGTACGGCAACTAATGAAAAACTGTTTTTT
TRBJ2-7 - 14 - TRBV5-1 CASSLEQGIYEQYF TGCGCCAGCAGCTTGGAACAGGGCATCTACGAGCAGTACTTC
TRBJ1-5 - 15 - TRBV28 CASNLQGGWNQPQHF TGTGCCAGCAATCTACAGGGAGGCTGGAATCAGCCCCAGCATTTT
TRBJ2-1 TRBD2 12 - TRBV5-1 CASSSTSLEQFF TGCGCCAGCAGCTCGACTAGCTTGGAGCAGTTCTTC
TRBJ1-1 - 15 - TRBV9 CASSVSQGENTEAFF TGTGCCAGCAGCGTTTCCCAAGGCGAGAACACTGAAGCTTTCTTT
TRBJ1-1 - 15 - TRBV5-5 CASSLLGGARSEAFF TGTGCCAGCAGCCTTCTCGGGGGGGCGCGGTCTGAAGCTTTCTTT
TRBJ1-1 - 15 - TRBV5-6 CASSPPSGTKDEAFF TGTGCCAGCAGCCCACCTTCGGGCACCAAGGACGAAGCTTTCTTT
TRBJ1-1 - 11 once TRBV6-5 CASSFDREAFF TGTGCCAGCAGTTTCGACAGGGAAGCTTTCTTT
TRBJ1-2 TRBD1 13 - TRBV5-1 CASSWGQAYGYTF TGCGCCAGCAGCTGGGGACAGGCCTATGGCTACACCTTC
TRBJ2-7 TRBD1 20 once TRBV23-1 CASSHPRDRPSGLSSYEQYF TGCGCCAGCAGTCACCCCAGGGACAGACCTTCGGGTCTCAGCTCCTACGAGCAGTACTTC
TRBJ2-7 - 14 - TRBV7-3 CASSLSGATYEQYF TGTGCCAGCAGCTTAAGCGGGGCCACCTACGAGCAGTACTTC
TRBJ1-1 - 16 - TRBV28 CASSLRGDWVNTEAFF TGTGCCAGCAGTTTACGGGGGGATTGGGTGAACACTGAAGCTTTCTTT
TRBJ2-3 TRBD1 14 few TRBV2 CASSERTPGQMQYF TGTGCCAGCAGTGAACGGACGCCGGGACAGATGCAGTATTTT
TRBJ2-7 - 15 - TRBV5-1 CASSLITGSSYEQYF TGCGCCAGCAGCTTGATCACTGGAAGCTCCTACGAGCAGTACTTC
TRBJ1-2 - 15 - TRBV28 CASSSLTATGYGYTF TGTGCCAGCAGTTCCCTGACCGCAACCGGGTATGGCTACACCTTC